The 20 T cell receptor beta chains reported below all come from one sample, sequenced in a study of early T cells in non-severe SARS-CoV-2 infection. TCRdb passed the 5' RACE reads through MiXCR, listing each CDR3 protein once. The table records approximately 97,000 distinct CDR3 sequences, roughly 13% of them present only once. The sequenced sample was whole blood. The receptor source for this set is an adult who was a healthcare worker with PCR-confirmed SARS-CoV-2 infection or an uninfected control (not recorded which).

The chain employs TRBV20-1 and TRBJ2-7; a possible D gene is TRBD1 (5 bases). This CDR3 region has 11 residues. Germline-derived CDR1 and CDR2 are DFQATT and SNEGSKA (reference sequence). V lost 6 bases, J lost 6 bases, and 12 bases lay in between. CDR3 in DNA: TGCAGTGCCCGCCTAGGGGCCGAGCAGTACTTC. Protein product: CSARLGAEQYF.

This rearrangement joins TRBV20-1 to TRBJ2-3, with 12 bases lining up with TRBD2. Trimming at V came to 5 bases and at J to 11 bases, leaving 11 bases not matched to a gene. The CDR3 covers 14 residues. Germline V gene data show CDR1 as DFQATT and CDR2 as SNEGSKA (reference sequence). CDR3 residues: CSAFLAGGPGMQYF. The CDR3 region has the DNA TGCAGTGCTTTTCTAGCGGGAGGGCCGGGTATGCAGTATTTT.

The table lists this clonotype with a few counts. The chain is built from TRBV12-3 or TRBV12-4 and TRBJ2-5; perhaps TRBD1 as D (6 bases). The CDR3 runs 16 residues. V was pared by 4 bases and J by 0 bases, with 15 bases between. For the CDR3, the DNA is TGTGCCAGCAGTTCCGTCCGGGACACACACCAAGAGACCCAGTACTTC. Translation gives CASSSVRDTHQETQYF.

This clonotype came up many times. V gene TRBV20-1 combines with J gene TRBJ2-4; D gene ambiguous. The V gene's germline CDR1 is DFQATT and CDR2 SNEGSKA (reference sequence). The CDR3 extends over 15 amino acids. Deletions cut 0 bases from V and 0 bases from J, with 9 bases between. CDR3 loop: CSARELTLAKNIQYF. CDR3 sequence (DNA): TGCAGTGCTAGAGAGTTGACCTTAGCCAAAAACATTCAGTACTTC.

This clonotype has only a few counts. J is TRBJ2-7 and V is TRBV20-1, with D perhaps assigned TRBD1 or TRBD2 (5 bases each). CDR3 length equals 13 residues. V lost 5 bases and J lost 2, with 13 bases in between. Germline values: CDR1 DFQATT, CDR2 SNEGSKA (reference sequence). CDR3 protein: CSARLGPPYEQYF. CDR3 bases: TGCAGTGCTCGCCTGGGACCCCCCTACGAGCAGTACTTC.

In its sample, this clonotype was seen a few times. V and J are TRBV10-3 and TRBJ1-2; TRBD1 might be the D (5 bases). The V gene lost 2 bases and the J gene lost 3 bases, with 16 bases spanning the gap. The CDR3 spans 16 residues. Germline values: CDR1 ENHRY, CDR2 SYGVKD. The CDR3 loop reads CAISEAQGRGYYGYTF. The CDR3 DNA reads TGTGCCATCAGTGAGGCTCAGGGCCGGGGCTACTATGGCTACACCTTC.

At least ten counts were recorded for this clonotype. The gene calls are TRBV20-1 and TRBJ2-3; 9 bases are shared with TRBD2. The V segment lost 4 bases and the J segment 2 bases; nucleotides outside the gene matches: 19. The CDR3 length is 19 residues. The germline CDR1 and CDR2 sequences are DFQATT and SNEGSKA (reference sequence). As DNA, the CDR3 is TGCAGTGCTACAAGACTAGCGGAGTTCAAGCTGTCCCCCACAGATACGCAGTATTTT. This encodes CSATRLAEFKLSPTDTQYF.

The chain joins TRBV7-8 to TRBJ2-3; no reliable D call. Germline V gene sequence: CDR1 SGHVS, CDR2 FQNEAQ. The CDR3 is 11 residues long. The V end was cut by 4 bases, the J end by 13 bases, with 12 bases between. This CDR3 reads CASSSSRWEYF. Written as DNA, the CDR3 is TGTGCCAGCAGCTCCAGCCGGTGGGAGTATTTT.

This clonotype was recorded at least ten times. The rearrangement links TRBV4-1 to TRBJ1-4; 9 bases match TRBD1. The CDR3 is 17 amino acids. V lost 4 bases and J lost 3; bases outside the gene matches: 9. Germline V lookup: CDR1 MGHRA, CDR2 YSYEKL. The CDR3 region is CASSRGTGTGSNEKLFF. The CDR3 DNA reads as TGCGCCAGCAGCCGAGGGACAGGGACGGGGTCTAATGAAAAACTGTTTTTT.

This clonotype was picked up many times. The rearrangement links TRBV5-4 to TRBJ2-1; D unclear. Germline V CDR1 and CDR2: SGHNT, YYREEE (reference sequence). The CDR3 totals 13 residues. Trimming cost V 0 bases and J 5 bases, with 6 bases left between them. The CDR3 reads CASSLGKNNEQFF. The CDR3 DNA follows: TGTGCCAGCAGCTTGGGGAAAAACAATGAGCAGTTCTTC.

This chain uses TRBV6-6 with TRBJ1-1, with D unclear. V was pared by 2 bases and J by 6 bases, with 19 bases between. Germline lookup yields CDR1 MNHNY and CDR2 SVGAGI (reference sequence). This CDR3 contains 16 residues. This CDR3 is CASSYLGGGRAPEAFF. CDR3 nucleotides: TGTGCCAGCAGTTACCTAGGCGGCGGGCGGGCCCCTGAAGCTTTCTTT.

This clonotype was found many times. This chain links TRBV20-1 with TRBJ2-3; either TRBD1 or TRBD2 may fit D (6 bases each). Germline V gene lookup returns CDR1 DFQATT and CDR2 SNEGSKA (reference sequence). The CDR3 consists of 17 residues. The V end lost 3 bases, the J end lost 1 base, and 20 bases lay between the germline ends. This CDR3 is CSASSPPGDTRTDTQYF. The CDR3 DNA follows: TGCAGTGCTAGTTCCCCCCCGGGGGACACCCGCACAGATACGCAGTATTTT.

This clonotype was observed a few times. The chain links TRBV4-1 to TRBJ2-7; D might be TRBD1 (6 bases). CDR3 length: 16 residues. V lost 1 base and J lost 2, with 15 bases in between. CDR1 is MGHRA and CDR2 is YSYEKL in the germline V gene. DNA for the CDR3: TGCGCCAGCAGCCAAGGGCCCGGAGGACAGACCTACGAGCAGTACTTC. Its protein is CASSQGPGGQTYEQYF.

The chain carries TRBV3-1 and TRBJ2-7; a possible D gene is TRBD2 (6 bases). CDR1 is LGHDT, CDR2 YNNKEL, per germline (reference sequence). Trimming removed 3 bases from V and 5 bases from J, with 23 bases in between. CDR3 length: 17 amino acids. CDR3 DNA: TGTGCCAGCAGCCAGTTCCTCATTTGGGGGAGGATAAACGAGCAGTACTTC. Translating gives CASSQFLIWGRINEQYF.

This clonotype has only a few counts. DNA for the CDR3: TGTGCCAGCAGTTTCGGTCGGACAGATACGCAGTATTTT. Protein: CASSFGRTDTQYF. The chain links TRBV11-2 to TRBJ2-3; D not resolved. The CDR3 length is 13 residues. Germline CDR1 is SGHAT and CDR2 is FQNNGV. Between the trimmed V and J ends, which lost 6 bases and 3 bases, there was a span of 10 bases.

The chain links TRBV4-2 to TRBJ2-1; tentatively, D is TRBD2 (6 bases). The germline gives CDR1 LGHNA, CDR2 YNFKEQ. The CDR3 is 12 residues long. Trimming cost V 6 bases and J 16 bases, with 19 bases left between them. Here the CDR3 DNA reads TGTGCCAGCAGTAAGGAGGGGAACTTTGCTTTCTTC. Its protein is CASSKEGNFAFF.

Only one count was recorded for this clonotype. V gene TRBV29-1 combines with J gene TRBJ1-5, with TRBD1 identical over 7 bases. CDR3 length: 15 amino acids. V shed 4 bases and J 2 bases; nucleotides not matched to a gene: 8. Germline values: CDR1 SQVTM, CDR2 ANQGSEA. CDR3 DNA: TGCAGCGTTGTACTGTCCGGGACAGGCAATCAGCCCCAGCATTTT. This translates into CSVVLSGTGNQPQHF.

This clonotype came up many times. The CDR3 loop is CSARGSLQGPTYQPQHF. CDR3 DNA: TGCAGTGCTAGAGGGTCCCTACAGGGGCCGACCTATCAGCCCCAGCATTTT. The chain recombines TRBV20-1 with TRBJ1-5; TRBD1 aligns across 7 bases. Germline V lookup: CDR1 DFQATT, CDR2 SNEGSKA (reference sequence). V was pared by 1 base and J by 5 bases, with 14 bases of the junction left unmatched. The CDR3 has 17 amino acids.

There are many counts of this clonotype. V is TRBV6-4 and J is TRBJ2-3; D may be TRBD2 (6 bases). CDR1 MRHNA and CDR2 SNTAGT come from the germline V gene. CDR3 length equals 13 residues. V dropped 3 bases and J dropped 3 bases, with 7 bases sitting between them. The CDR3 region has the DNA TGTGCCAGCAGTGAACGGGGGACAGATACGCAGTATTTT. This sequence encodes CASSERGTDTQYF.

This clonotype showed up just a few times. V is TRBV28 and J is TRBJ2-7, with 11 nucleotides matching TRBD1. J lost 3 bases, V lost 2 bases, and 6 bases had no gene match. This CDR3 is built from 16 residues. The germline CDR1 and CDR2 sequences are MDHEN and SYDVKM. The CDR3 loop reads CASSLGAGTGGYEQYF. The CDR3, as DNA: TGTGCCAGCAGTTTAGGCGCCGGGACAGGGGGCTACGAGCAGTACTTC.